One sample yielded the 22 T cell receptor beta chains listed below, sequenced in a study of T cells in Graves' hyperthyroidism and ophthalmopathy. Amplified TCR beta CDR3 regions derived from RNA transcripts. The TCR CDR3 was amplified in a first-round RT-PCR using the HTBI primer set. One entry per CDR3 protein results from TCRdb running MiXCR on the multiplex PCR reads. The sample consists of approximately 560,000 distinct CDR3 sequences, under 60% of them appearing once. Sequenced sample: peripheral blood or thyroid tissue (not recorded which). The source is a woman under 30 with Graves' hyperthyroidism.

Concerning this clonotype itself: With a much larger clone just one base away, this may be a read error. This chain uses TRBV29-1 with TRBJ2-7, with a weak D call TRBD1 (7 bases). Germline V gene sequence: CDR1 SQVTM, CDR2 ANQGSEA. V lost 2 bases, J lost 1 base, and 18 bases lay in between. The CDR3 totals 16 residues. CDR3 loop: CSVERGRGSQSYEQYF. The DNA of the CDR3 is TGCAGCGTTGAAAGGGGGCGGGGTAGCCAATCCTACGAGCAGTACTTC.

This clonotype has just a few counts. The gene calls are TRBV7-2 and TRBJ1-4; no clear D. Germline CDR1 is SGHTA and CDR2 is FQGNSA. V was cut by 5 bases and J by 0 bases, with 13 bases left in between. This CDR3 is 16 amino acids long. CDR3 protein: CASSLWTVATNEKLFF. As DNA, the CDR3 is TGTGCCAGCAGCCTTTGGACCGTGGCAACTAATGAAAAACTGTTTTTT.

The genes are TRBV10-3 and TRBJ2-7; tentatively, D is TRBD2 (6 bases). The CDR3 contains 13 residues. Trimming removed 6 bases at V and 5 bases at J, with 14 bases between. CDR1 is ENHRY and CDR2 is SYGVKD in the germline V gene. The CDR3 protein is CAIRSGPANEQYF. The DNA for the CDR3 is TGTGCCATCAGGAGCGGGCCTGCCAACGAGCAGTACTTC.

This chain links TRBV5-1 with TRBJ2-5; 7 nucleotides align to TRBD2. This CDR3 has 15 residues. CDR1 SGHRS and CDR2 YFSETQ come from the germline V gene. V shed 5 bases and J 2 bases; nucleotides not matched to a gene: 9. In nucleotides, the CDR3 is TGCGCCAGCAGGACGGAGCGGGGTACTCAAGAGACCCAGTACTTC. It specifies CASRTERGTQETQYF.

With regard to this clonotype: Germline is not matched at one junction end, which may reflect a read error. The DNA of the CDR3 is TGTGCCACCAGCCGAGAGGCAGGGTCACCCCAGCATTTT. Its translation: CATSREAGSPQHF. This rearrangement joins TRBV15 to TRBJ1-5; weak D call: TRBD1 (5 bases). The CDR3 length is 13 residues. The germline CDR1 and CDR2 sequences are LNHNV and YYDKDF (reference sequence).

This clonotype was seen a few times. The chain employs TRBV10-3 and TRBJ1-1; D perhaps matches TRBD1 (5 bases). V lost 6 bases, J lost 4 bases, and 15 bases lay in between. CDR1 and CDR2 (germline): ENHRY, SYGVKD. This CDR3 is built from 14 residues. The CDR3 here is CAISASGRGTEAFF. CDR3 nucleotide sequence: TGTGCCATCAGCGCCTCAGGGCGCGGCACTGAAGCTTTCTTT.

In its sample, this clonotype was seen many times. The chain combines TRBV7-2 with TRBJ2-7; the D gene is possibly TRBD2 (7 bases). Trimming took off 5 bases at V and 5 bases at J, with 16 bases between the two ends. CDR1 is SGHTA, CDR2 FQGNSA, per germline. This CDR3 spans 14 amino acids. CDR3 bases: TGTGCCAGCAGCGGGGGGGGCCGAGTCCACGAGCAGTACTTC. This codes for CASSGGGRVHEQYF. Combining the CDR3 with reference TRBV7-2 and TRBJ2-7 gives the whole variable domain GAGVSQSPSNKVTEKGKDVELRCDPISGHTALYWYRQSLGQGLEFLIYFQGNSAPDKSGLPSDRFSAERTGGSVSTLTIQRTQQEDSAVYLCASSGGGRVHEQYFGPGTRLTVT.

The gene calls are TRBV20-1 and TRBJ2-6; D ambiguous. V was clipped by 1 base and J by 3 bases, with 19 bases between them. The CDR3 runs to 18 residues. CDR1 is DFQATT, CDR2 SNEGSKA, per germline (reference sequence). This chain's CDR3 is CSARAPRTSNYGANVLTF. CDR3 in DNA: TGCAGTGCTAGAGCTCCACGTACTTCTAACTATGGGGCCAACGTCCTGACTTTC.

The gene calls are TRBV15 and TRBJ2-7; D gene unclear. The CDR3 runs to 12 residues. CDR1 is LNHNV and CDR2 is YYDKDF in the germline V gene (reference sequence). V lost 5 bases and J 6 bases, leaving 11 bases between the germline ends. The CDR3 loop reads CATSGGWVEQYF. The CDR3, as DNA: TGTGCCACCAGCGGCGGTTGGGTCGAGCAGTACTTC. Full variable domain (rest looked up from reference TRBV15 and TRBJ2-7): DAMVIQNPRYQVTQFGKPVTLSCSQTLNHNVMYWYQQKSSQAPKLLFHYYDKDFNNEADTPDNFQSRRPNTSFCFLDIRSPGLGDTAMYLCATSGGWVEQYFGPGTRLTVT.

This chain joins TRBV19 and TRBJ2-6; D remains ambiguous. Germline V gene lookup returns CDR1 LNHDA and CDR2 SQIVND (reference sequence). V shed 1 base and J shed 2 bases, with 3 bases lying between them. This CDR3 comprises 14 residues. The CDR3 DNA reads as TGTGCCAGTAGTATAGGAGCTGGGGCCAACGTCCTGACTTTC. This translates into CASSIGAGANVLTF.

The J gene is TRBJ1-2, the V gene TRBV5-1; D is unclear. The V gene lost 0 bases and the J gene lost 0 bases, with 3 bases spanning the gap. The germline V gene has CDR1 SGHRS and CDR2 YFSETQ. This CDR3 has 13 residues. CDR3 amino acids: CASSLDPNYGYTF. The DNA for the CDR3 is TGCGCCAGCAGCTTGGACCCTAACTATGGCTACACCTTC.

Concerning this clonotype: This may be a read error: a much more frequent sequence differs by one nucleotide. The gene calls are TRBV20-1 and TRBJ1-2, with D perhaps TRBD1 (5 bases). The V gene lost 0 bases and the J gene lost 4 bases, with 9 bases spanning the gap. The CDR3 sequence is 13 residues long. Germline CDR1 is DFQATT and CDR2 is SNEGSKA (reference sequence). As DNA, the CDR3 is TGCAGTGCTAGAGATTCAGGGAGCTATGGCTACACCTTC. Amino acids: CSARDSGSYGYTF.

This clonotype was counted ten times or more. The chain has TRBV10-3 and TRBJ1-2; D is uncertain. Germline V gene lookup returns CDR1 ENHRY and CDR2 SYGVKD. There are 13 residues in the CDR3. With 10 bases removed from V and 8 bases from J, the gap between germline ends came to 20 bases. The CDR3 DNA sequence: TGTGCCAGCATTCGGACGTGGGGAGGCGGCTACACCTTC. Translation gives CASIRTWGGGYTF.

This clonotype was counted a few times. CDR3 amino acids: CSARNLWAFF. The DNA of the CDR3 is TGCAGTGCTAGAAACTTGTGGGCTTTCTTT. This chain uses TRBV20-1 with TRBJ1-1; D call uncertain. The CDR3 has 10 residues. Germline loops: CDR1 DFQATT, CDR2 SNEGSKA (reference sequence). Trimming cost V 2 bases and J 11 bases, with 9 bases left between them.

The chain employs TRBV24-1 and TRBJ2-7, with D possibly being TRBD1 or TRBD2 (6 bases each). CDR1 and CDR2 (germline): KGHDR, SFDVKD. Trimming took 11 bases from V and 2 from J, leaving 15 bases between them. The CDR3 spans 13 residues. The CDR3 here is CASQGGTPYEQYF. For the CDR3, the DNA is TGTGCCAGCCAAGGGGGGACGCCCTACGAGCAGTACTTC.

This clonotype has a handful of counts. The V and J genes are TRBV20-1 and TRBJ2-7, with D perhaps matching TRBD1 or TRBD2 (5 bases each). This CDR3 contains 13 residues. Deletions cut 2 bases from V and 6 bases from J, with 14 bases between. The germline gives CDR1 DFQATT, CDR2 SNEGSKA (reference sequence). The CDR3 DNA reads as TGCAGTGCTAGAAACCTCGGTGGGGGCGAGCAGTACTTC. This gives the protein CSARNLGGGEQYF.

The rearrangement links TRBV29-1 to TRBJ2-7; TRBD1 aligns across 10 bases. Germline CDR1 and CDR2: SQVTM and ANQGSEA. After removal of 3 bases from V and 4 bases from J, the junction contained 3 bases not matched to a gene. CDR3 size: 13 residues. CDR3 sequence: CSVETGGAYEQYF. CDR3 sequence (DNA): TGCAGCGTTGAGACAGGGGGCGCGTACGAGCAGTACTTC.

The sample holds a few counts of this clonotype. This chain links TRBV7-9 with TRBJ1-5, with D uncertain. The CDR3 length is 14 residues. Germline values: CDR1 SEHNR, CDR2 FQNEAQ (reference sequence). Trimming removed 1 base at V and 3 bases at J, with 7 bases between. The CDR3 loop is CASSLGRINQPQHF. As DNA, the CDR3 is TGTGCCAGCAGCTTAGGACGGATCAATCAGCCCCAGCATTTT.

This clonotype was found once. V is TRBV24-1 and J is TRBJ2-3; TRBD2 agrees at 10 bases. CDR3 size: 15 residues. Germline-derived CDR1 and CDR2 are KGHDR and SFDVKD. J lost 2 bases, V lost 5 bases, and 3 bases had no gene match. The CDR3 region is CATSGTSGDTDTQYF. The DNA for the CDR3 is TGTGCCACCAGTGGGACTAGCGGAGACACAGATACGCAGTATTTT.

The chain is built from TRBV12-3 or TRBV12-4 and TRBJ2-5; 7 nucleotides line up with TRBD1. Losses at the gene ends were 9 bases for V and 13 bases for J; bases not matched to a gene: 5. There are 9 residues in the CDR3. This CDR3 reads CASRPGGYF. The DNA of the CDR3 is TGTGCCAGTCGACCAGGGGGGTACTTC.

The genes are TRBV7-2 and TRBJ1-2, with D uncertain. Germline CDR1 reads SGHTA; CDR2 reads FQGNSA. The CDR3 has 13 residues. The V end was cut by 7 bases, the J end by 5 bases, with 14 bases between. The DNA for the CDR3 is TGTGCCAGCACCCCCGGTAGTTCGTATGGCTACACCTTC. Amino acids: CASTPGSSYGYTF.

This clonotype showed up just a few times. The J gene is TRBJ1-5, the V gene TRBV9, with 9 bases identical to TRBD1. V shed 0 bases and J 2 bases; nucleotides not matched to a gene: 0. The CDR3 runs to 15 residues. Germline assignment: CDR1 SGDLS and CDR2 YYNGEE. Written as DNA, the CDR3 is TGTGCCAGCAGCGTAGGGACAGGGGGCAATCAGCCCCAGCATTTT. Protein product: CASSVGTGGNQPQHF.